This T cell receptor (beta chain) was captured by sequencing in a study of T-cell reconstitution after alpha-beta-depleted transplantation in children. The authors prepared the TCRbeta library with unique molecular identifiers. TCRdb analysed the PCR reads with MiXCR anew, one entry per CDR3 protein. The sample shows just under 550,000 distinct CDR3 sequences, around 20% of them seen only once. Germline values: CDR1 DFQATT, CDR2 SNEGSKA (reference sequence). CDR3 length: 13 amino acids. V was shortened by 6 bases and J by 2 bases, with 10 bases between the two germline ends. The specimen was PBMCs from the stem cell graft donor, collected from the stem cell graft. The receptor's source is a human donor who donated a stem cell graft to a child with acute lymphoblastic leukemia. The gene calls are TRBV20-1 and TRBJ2-2, with D perhaps TRBD2 (6 bases). Here the CDR3 DNA reads TGCAGTGCCGCAACTAGCAACACCGGGGAGCTGTTTTTT. Encoded protein: CSAATSNTGELFF.